The next 6 T cell receptor beta chains were all read from a single sample in a study of OX40 agonist ivuxolimab in advanced cancers. The library came from the immunoSEQ multiplex PCR assay. TCRdb stores this immuneACCESS table with in-frame sequences only. Part of the clones is absent; in the studies checked, under half of the shortfall reflects unresolved V genes, and no reason is known for the rest. The sample data list fewer than 35,000 clones, and 80% to 90% of these were observed just once. The top ten clonotypes cover around a fifth of the sample. The source was CD4+ or CD8+ T cells sorted from blood, collected in a trial of the OX40 agonist ivuxolimab. The receptors were sampled from an adult with an advanced solid tumor such as melanoma, head and neck, liver or kidney cancer.

The chain couples TRBV5-4 to TRBJ2-5; no clear D. The germline V and J ends were trimmed by 0 bases and 0 bases, with 3 bases remaining between them. Germline V gives CDR1 SGHNT, CDR2 YYREEE (reference sequence). CDR3 length equals 13 residues. CDR3 sequence reads: CASSLVHQETQYF. In DNA form, the CDR3 reads TGTGCCAGCAGCTTGGTCCACCAAGAGACCCAGTACTTC.

The V and J genes are TRBV5-1 and TRBJ2-6; 8 bases fit TRBD2. The V segment lost 3 bases and the J segment 0 bases; nucleotides outside the gene matches: 8. This CDR3 is 18 amino acids long. Looked up from germline, CDR1 is SGHRS and CDR2 is YFSETQ. The CDR3 DNA reads TGCGCCAGCAGCTGGAGCGGGGGTACTAGCTCTGGGGCCAACGTCCTGACTTTC. This gives the protein CASSWSGGTSSGANVLTF.

The rearrangement uses TRBV30 and TRBJ1-2; D perhaps matches TRBD1 (6 bases). Per germline, CDR1 GTSNPN and CDR2 SVGIG (reference sequence). The CDR3 sequence is 13 residues long. V dropped 3 bases and J dropped 7 bases, with 15 bases sitting between them. CDR3 in DNA: TGTGCCTGGAGGGTTGGGGGGGCAGGTGGCTACACCTTC. Its protein is CAWRVGGAGGYTF. The full variable domain, with the rest looked up from reference TRBV30 and TRBJ1-2, is SQTIHQWPATLVQPVGSPLSLECTVEGTSNPNLYWYRQAAGRGLQLLFYSVGIGQISSEVPQNLSASRPQDRQFILSSKKLLLSDSGFYLCAWRVGGAGGYTFGSGTRLTVV.

The chain uses TRBV28 and TRBJ2-1, with 7 nucleotides matching TRBD2. The V gene end was trimmed by 2 bases and the J gene end by 0 bases; junction bases not matched to a gene: 7. Germline assignment: CDR1 MDHEN and CDR2 SYDVKM. The CDR3 has 17 amino acids. The CDR3 spells CASSLGPGLPSYNEQFF. CDR3 DNA sequence: TGTGCCAGCAGTTTAGGCCCGGGACTACCCTCCTACAATGAGCAGTTCTTC. The whole variable domain, remainder taken from reference TRBV28 and TRBJ2-1, is DVKVTQSSRYLVKRTGEKVFLECVQDMDHENMFWYRQDPGLGLRLIYFSYDVKMKEKGDIPEGYSVSREKKERFSLILESASTNQTSMYLCASSLGPGLPSYNEQFFGPGTRLTVL.

The chain combines TRBV7-8 with TRBJ2-1, with unresolved D. Trimming removed 1 base at V and 11 bases at J, with 9 bases between. The CDR3 length is 12 residues. The germline gives CDR1 SGHVS, CDR2 FQNEAQ. CDR3 residues: CASSLEVSKQFF. CDR3 bases: TGTGCCAGCAGCTTAGAGGTGTCGAAGCAGTTCTTC.

This chain uses TRBV11-2 with TRBJ2-3; D may be TRBD1 (5 bases). This CDR3 is 14 amino acids long. The germline V gene encodes CDR1 SGHAT and CDR2 FQNNGV. V dropped 3 bases and J dropped 6 bases, with 13 bases sitting between them. The CDR3 nucleotides are TGTGCCAGCAGCTTGGGTCGGTCAGGGGATACGCAGTATTTT. It yields the protein CASSLGRSGDTQYF.